These T cell receptor beta chains were read from a single sample in a study of T-cell memory formation after mild COVID-19. TCRdb ran MiXCR on the 5' RACE reads and lists one entry per CDR3 protein. The sample lists about 250,000 distinct CDR3 sequences; roughly 15% were seen once. Sequencing was carried out using PBMCs or a T cell subset sorted from them (not recorded which). All receptors derive from an adult woman who had mild COVID-19 (a few samples of this study predate the infection). Cell type and time point are not known. Both conserved end residues are part of each CDR3. Each record gives: J gene, V gene, D gene, clone size, CDR3 protein, CDR3 DNA. The D gene is left open where the match is weak. Expanded clones get a size class; other rows say once, few or many, or leave the size out.

TRBJ1-5,TRBV11-3,TRBD1,.,CASSAGTGGRQPQHF,TGTGCCAGCAGCGCCGGGACAGGGGGAAGACAGCCCCAGCATTTT
TRBJ2-1,TRBV7-9,TRBD1,few,CASSSDRGRFDEQFF,TGTGCCAGCAGCTCGGACAGGGGGCGGTTTGATGAGCAGTTCTTC
TRBJ1-5,TRBV7-2,.,few,CASSLAQGKNQPQHF,TGTGCCAGCAGCTTAGCACAGGGCAAAAATCAGCCCCAGCATTTT
TRBJ2-3,TRBV2,.,.,CASSGRLVGATDTQYF,TGTGCCAGCAGTGGACGACTAGTTGGGGCCACAGATACGCAGTATTTT
TRBJ1-1,TRBV5-6,.,.,CASSLGTETEAFF,TGTGCCAGCAGCTTGGGGACAGAAACTGAAGCTTTCTTT
TRBJ2-2,TRBV5-1,.,few,CASSPRESGGGELFF,TGCGCCAGCAGCCCCAGGGAGTCCGGGGGCGGGGAGCTGTTTTTT
TRBJ1-1,TRBV30,TRBD1,.,CAWSSQGAAEAFF,TGTGCCTGGAGCTCACAGGGGGCGGCTGAAGCTTTCTTT
TRBJ2-6,TRBV12-3/TRBV12-4,.,.,CASGPRTYASGANVLTF,TGTGCCAGCGGACCCCGGACATACGCCTCTGGGGCCAACGTCCTGACTTTC
TRBJ1-2,TRBV12-3/TRBV12-4,.,.,CASSGPSGGYTF,TGTGCCAGCAGTGGTCCTTCTGGGGGCTACACCTTC
TRBJ1-2,TRBV7-8,TRBD1,few,CASSLGQGEGGYTF,TGTGCCAGCAGCTTAGGACAGGGAGAGGGCGGCTACACCTTC
TRBJ2-1,TRBV6-5,.,few,CASSYMGSEQFF,TGTGCCAGCAGTTACATGGGGAGCGAGCAGTTCTTC
TRBJ1-2,TRBV30,.,.,CAWRGQPLGYGYTF,TGTGCCTGGAGAGGACAACCGTTGGGCTATGGCTACACCTTC
TRBJ2-5,TRBV12-3/TRBV12-4,.,.,CASSLWGLGETQYF,TGTGCCAGCAGTTTATGGGGGTTAGGGGAGACCCAGTACTTC
TRBJ2-1,TRBV11-3,.,.,CASSLVVQRSEQFF,TGTGCCAGCAGCTTAGTGGTACAACGGAGTGAGCAGTTCTTC
TRBJ2-5,TRBV5-1,.,.,CASSSAGNQETQYF,TGCGCCAGCAGCTCGGCGGGGAACCAAGAGACCCAGTACTTC
TRBJ2-5,TRBV7-2,TRBD2,few,CASSLDRLAGRTQYF,TGTGCCAGCAGCTTAGATAGACTAGCGGGACGGACCCAGTACTTC
TRBJ2-7,TRBV2,.,.,CASLDRTTSYEQYF,TGTGCCAGCCTAGACAGGACAACCTCCTACGAGCAGTACTTC
TRBJ2-3,TRBV6-1,.,few,CASETITDTQYF,TGTGCCAGCGAGACTATCACAGATACGCAGTATTTT
TRBJ2-1,TRBV6-6,TRBD2,few,CASSYELAGGTYRNEQFF,TGTGCCAGCAGTTACGAACTAGCGGGGGGAACTTATCGGAATGAGCAGTTCTTC
TRBJ1-4,TRBV12-3/TRBV12-4,.,few,CASSPPSGAPYGEKLFF,TGTGCCAGCAGTCCTCCATCGGGGGCTCCCTATGGTGAAAAACTGTTTTTT
TRBJ1-1,TRBV18,.,.,CASSLTGAVNTEAFF,TGTGCCAGCTCACTGACTGGGGCGGTGAACACTGAAGCTTTCTTT
TRBJ1-1,TRBV7-2,.,once,CASSPRRAEAFF,TGTGCCAGCAGCCCCCGCCGGGCGGAAGCTTTCTTT